These T cell receptor beta chains were read from a single sample in a study of response to subunit inactivated influenza vaccine. Each CDR3 protein is one row after TCRdb ran MiXCR on the RT-PCR reads. The sample consists of around 530,000 distinct CDR3 sequences, 10% to 15% of them appearing once. The sequences come from PBMCs from blood, collected on the day of vaccination. The receptors come from a man aged 50 to 59 who received an inactivated influenza vaccine. Both conserved end residues are part of each CDR3. Each record gives: CDR3 DNA, CDR3 protein, clone size, D gene, J gene, V gene. The D gene is left open where the match is weak. Some rows have no size entry. The others give once, few or many, or a class for an expanded clone.

cdr3_nt: TGCAGTGCTAGTGGACTAGCGGGGAGGGGGCAACAGACCCAGTACTTC; cdr3_aa: CSASGLAGRGQQTQYF; clone_size: NA; d_call: TRBD2; j_call: TRBJ2-5; v_call: TRBV20-1
cdr3_nt: TGTGCCAGCACCGCCGTATCTAGCACAGATACGCAGTATTTT; cdr3_aa: CASTAVSSTDTQYF; clone_size: NA; d_call: NA; j_call: TRBJ2-3; v_call: TRBV6-1
cdr3_nt: TGTGCCAGCAGTTACCCCCAGCGGGACAGCACAGATACGCAGTATTTT; cdr3_aa: CASSYPQRDSTDTQYF; clone_size: few; d_call: TRBD2; j_call: TRBJ2-3; v_call: TRBV6-2/TRBV6-3
cdr3_nt: TGCGCCAGCAGCCAAGACAGCTTCTCTGGAAACACCATATATTTT; cdr3_aa: CASSQDSFSGNTIYF; clone_size: many; d_call: NA; j_call: TRBJ1-3; v_call: TRBV4-3
cdr3_nt: TGCGCCAGCAGTCAATCGAGAAGGGCGAGCTCCTACGAGCAGTACTTC; cdr3_aa: CASSQSRRASSYEQYF; clone_size: NA; d_call: NA; j_call: TRBJ2-7; v_call: TRBV23-1
cdr3_nt: TGTGCCAGCAGCACCGGACAGGGAGACACCGGGGAGCTGTTTTTT; cdr3_aa: CASSTGQGDTGELFF; clone_size: few; d_call: TRBD1; j_call: TRBJ2-2; v_call: TRBV7-9
cdr3_nt: TGTGCCAGCAACCTGCCGGGAGCGAACTATGGCTACACCTTC; cdr3_aa: CASNLPGANYGYTF; clone_size: NA; d_call: NA; j_call: TRBJ1-2; v_call: TRBV5-6
cdr3_nt: TGTGCCAGCAGTTCCAGGGACGAGCAGTACTTC; cdr3_aa: CASSSRDEQYF; clone_size: many; d_call: NA; j_call: TRBJ2-7; v_call: TRBV28
cdr3_nt: TGCAGTGCCCAGAGGACAGGACAAGGCTATGGCTACACCTTC; cdr3_aa: CSAQRTGQGYGYTF; clone_size: NA; d_call: TRBD1; j_call: TRBJ1-2; v_call: TRBV20-1
cdr3_nt: TGTGCCAGCAGCAGAAAGACGTGGGGAGCGTTTTACGAGCAGTACTTC; cdr3_aa: CASSRKTWGAFYEQYF; clone_size: NA; d_call: NA; j_call: TRBJ2-7; v_call: TRBV21-1
cdr3_nt: TGCAGTGCTAGAGATCTAGACAGGCAAGAGACCCAGTACTTC; cdr3_aa: CSARDLDRQETQYF; clone_size: NA; d_call: NA; j_call: TRBJ2-5; v_call: TRBV20-1
cdr3_nt: TGTGCCAGCAGCGTAGGCCGGGACTGGAAAGAGCAGTACTTC; cdr3_aa: CASSVGRDWKEQYF; clone_size: many; d_call: NA; j_call: TRBJ2-7; v_call: TRBV9
cdr3_nt: TGTGCCAGCAGCTTAGTTGGCTACCATACAGATACGCAGTATTTT; cdr3_aa: CASSLVGYHTDTQYF; clone_size: NA; d_call: NA; j_call: TRBJ2-3; v_call: TRBV7-9
cdr3_nt: TGTGCCAGCAGCTTGGACGTTTCAAACATTCAGTACTTC; cdr3_aa: CASSLDVSNIQYF; clone_size: few; d_call: NA; j_call: TRBJ2-4; v_call: TRBV11-3
cdr3_nt: TGCAGTGCTAGAGGAGGCCCCGGTAAAGCCAATGAGCAGTTCTTC; cdr3_aa: CSARGGPGKANEQFF; clone_size: NA; d_call: NA; j_call: TRBJ2-1; v_call: TRBV20-1
cdr3_nt: TGTGCCAGCAGTCCCCGACTACTAGCGGGAGTTGGAGATACGCAGTATTTT; cdr3_aa: CASSPRLLAGVGDTQYF; clone_size: NA; d_call: TRBD2; j_call: TRBJ2-3; v_call: TRBV28
cdr3_nt: TGCGCCAGCAGCTTGGTGGGGTCCGGGACTAGCGGACCGGGGACCGGGGAGCTGTTTTTT; cdr3_aa: CASSLVGSGTSGPGTGELFF; clone_size: few; d_call: TRBD2; j_call: TRBJ2-2; v_call: TRBV5-1
cdr3_nt: TGTGCCAGCAGAGGAAAATACAATGAGCAGTTCTTC; cdr3_aa: CASRGKYNEQFF; clone_size: many; d_call: NA; j_call: TRBJ2-1; v_call: TRBV11-2
cdr3_nt: TGTGCCAGCAGTTTAGCCGAGGGAGGTCACAATGAGCAGTTCTTC; cdr3_aa: CASSLAEGGHNEQFF; clone_size: few; d_call: NA; j_call: TRBJ2-1; v_call: TRBV12-3/TRBV12-4
cdr3_nt: TGTGCCAGCAGTTTGGGACTAGTCAGGTCAGATACGCAGTATTTT; cdr3_aa: CASSLGLVRSDTQYF; clone_size: few; d_call: TRBD2; j_call: TRBJ2-3; v_call: TRBV28
cdr3_nt: TGTGCCAGCAGTTTTCGAGGGCCGGGGTACGAGCAGTACTTC; cdr3_aa: CASSFRGPGYEQYF; clone_size: few; d_call: NA; j_call: TRBJ2-7; v_call: TRBV12-3/TRBV12-4
cdr3_nt: TGTGCCACTCGGAGCGGGGGGCCTATGAACACTGAAGCTTTCTTT; cdr3_aa: CATRSGGPMNTEAFF; clone_size: few; d_call: NA; j_call: TRBJ1-1; v_call: TRBV28
cdr3_nt: TGCAGTGCTAGCTTACAGGGATCCTACGAGCAGTACTTC; cdr3_aa: CSASLQGSYEQYF; clone_size: NA; d_call: NA; j_call: TRBJ2-7; v_call: TRBV20-1
cdr3_nt: TGTGCCAGTAGTACAGCCTTACTCGCCTACGAGCAGTACTTC; cdr3_aa: CASSTALLAYEQYF; clone_size: NA; d_call: NA; j_call: TRBJ2-7; v_call: TRBV19
cdr3_nt: TGCAGCGTTGAGGCAGGGGAACAAGGTCGGTACGGGTACGAGCAGTACTTC; cdr3_aa: CSVEAGEQGRYGYEQYF; clone_size: NA; d_call: NA; j_call: TRBJ2-7; v_call: TRBV29-1
cdr3_nt: TGCAGTGCTAGAAGCGGGAGAGGTAGCACAGATACGCAGTATTTT; cdr3_aa: CSARSGRGSTDTQYF; clone_size: many; d_call: TRBD2; j_call: TRBJ2-3; v_call: TRBV20-1
cdr3_nt: TGTGCCACCAGTGACCTTTTGGCCCCAACCTACAATGAGCAGTTCTTC; cdr3_aa: CATSDLLAPTYNEQFF; clone_size: few; d_call: NA; j_call: TRBJ2-1; v_call: TRBV24-1
cdr3_nt: TGCAGTGCCCCGAGGGGGCCGGCCGGGGAGCTGTTTTTT; cdr3_aa: CSAPRGPAGELFF; clone_size: NA; d_call: TRBD1; j_call: TRBJ2-2; v_call: TRBV20-1
cdr3_nt: TGTGCCAGCTGGAGGGCTACTAGCTACGAGCAGTACTTC; cdr3_aa: CASWRATSYEQYF; clone_size: NA; d_call: NA; j_call: TRBJ2-7; v_call: TRBV2
cdr3_nt: TGTGCCAGCAGCCCGGGGACTAGCGGGGGTGTAGATACGCAGTATTTT; cdr3_aa: CASSPGTSGGVDTQYF; clone_size: NA; d_call: TRBD2; j_call: TRBJ2-3; v_call: TRBV4-2
cdr3_nt: TGTGCCACCATCAGCCCCAGGGGGCGATCCTACAATGAGCAGTTCTTC; cdr3_aa: CATISPRGRSYNEQFF; clone_size: NA; d_call: TRBD1; j_call: TRBJ2-1; v_call: TRBV19
cdr3_nt: TGCGCCAGCACAGAGGACCTAGCTCGCACCGGGACCGGGGAGCTGTTTTTT; cdr3_aa: CASTEDLARTGTGELFF; clone_size: few; d_call: NA; j_call: TRBJ2-2; v_call: TRBV4-1
cdr3_nt: TGTGCCAGCAGTTTCCTTTGGACAGGGGGTAATTCACCCCTCCACTTT; cdr3_aa: CASSFLWTGGNSPLHF; clone_size: few; d_call: TRBD1; j_call: TRBJ1-6; v_call: TRBV27
cdr3_nt: TGTGCCAGCAAGCAGGGTGCTTCGAATAGCAATCAGCCCCAGCATTTT; cdr3_aa: CASKQGASNSNQPQHF; clone_size: NA; d_call: NA; j_call: TRBJ1-5; v_call: TRBV12-3/TRBV12-4
cdr3_nt: TGCGCCAGCAGCTTGGACGGCCCGAGTGGGTATGGCTACACCTTC; cdr3_aa: CASSLDGPSGYGYTF; clone_size: NA; d_call: NA; j_call: TRBJ1-2; v_call: TRBV5-1
cdr3_nt: TGCAGTGCCGGTGACAGGTCTGAGCCCCAGCATTTT; cdr3_aa: CSAGDRSEPQHF; clone_size: NA; d_call: NA; j_call: TRBJ1-5; v_call: TRBV20-1
cdr3_nt: TGTGCCAGCAGTCCGCTCCAGGTAGGGACAGGATCCTACGAGCAGTACTTC; cdr3_aa: CASSPLQVGTGSYEQYF; clone_size: NA; d_call: TRBD1; j_call: TRBJ2-7; v_call: TRBV27
cdr3_nt: TGTGCCAGCAGCCGACAGAACACCGGGGAGCTGTTTTTT; cdr3_aa: CASSRQNTGELFF; clone_size: many; d_call: NA; j_call: TRBJ2-2; v_call: TRBV11-3
cdr3_nt: TGTGCCAGCAGCTCCAGGGTTTCTGAAGCTTTCTTT; cdr3_aa: CASSSRVSEAFF; clone_size: NA; d_call: NA; j_call: TRBJ1-1; v_call: TRBV11-2
cdr3_nt: TGTGCCAGCAGTACCGGGACAGGGAGAGATACGCAGTATTTT; cdr3_aa: CASSTGTGRDTQYF; clone_size: many; d_call: TRBD1; j_call: TRBJ2-3; v_call: TRBV12-3/TRBV12-4
cdr3_nt: TGTGCCAGCAGTTTATCCCCTAGTAGGTCCGGGGAGCTGTTTTTT; cdr3_aa: CASSLSPSRSGELFF; clone_size: few; d_call: NA; j_call: TRBJ2-2; v_call: TRBV12-3/TRBV12-4
cdr3_nt: TGCGCCAGCAGCCAAGGTATCGGGACAGCCCAAGATACGCAGTATTTT; cdr3_aa: CASSQGIGTAQDTQYF; clone_size: few; d_call: TRBD1; j_call: TRBJ2-3; v_call: TRBV4-1
cdr3_nt: TGCAGCGCCGGAGACAGGGACACTGAAGCTTTCTTT; cdr3_aa: CSAGDRDTEAFF; clone_size: many; d_call: TRBD1; j_call: TRBJ1-1; v_call: TRBV29-1
cdr3_nt: TGTGCCAGCTCCCCCGGCCCAGCGGGAGCTCGCTACAATGAGCAGTTCTTC; cdr3_aa: CASSPGPAGARYNEQFF; clone_size: NA; d_call: TRBD2; j_call: TRBJ2-1; v_call: TRBV27
cdr3_nt: TGTGCCTGCTCACTCCGTCCCAACAGGAGGAGCTCCTACGAGCAGTACTTC; cdr3_aa: CACSLRPNRRSSYEQYF; clone_size: NA; d_call: NA; j_call: TRBJ2-7; v_call: TRBV18
cdr3_nt: TGCGCCAGCAGCAGCTACTTTCCGAACACCGGGGAGCTGTTTTTT; cdr3_aa: CASSSYFPNTGELFF; clone_size: few; d_call: NA; j_call: TRBJ2-2; v_call: TRBV5-1
cdr3_nt: TGTGCCAGCAGAGCCGGCGGTCGCAGGCTCGGGAACTATGGCTACACCTTC; cdr3_aa: CASRAGGRRLGNYGYTF; clone_size: NA; d_call: NA; j_call: TRBJ1-2; v_call: TRBV25-1
cdr3_nt: TGTGCCAGCAGCTTGGATCCGGGGCAGAACACTGAAGCTTTCTTT; cdr3_aa: CASSLDPGQNTEAFF; clone_size: many; d_call: NA; j_call: TRBJ1-1; v_call: TRBV5-5
cdr3_nt: TGCAGTGCTACCCAGACTGCCTCGACAGGGCTCGAGCAGTACTTC; cdr3_aa: CSATQTASTGLEQYF; clone_size: NA; d_call: TRBD1; j_call: TRBJ2-7; v_call: TRBV20-1
cdr3_nt: TGCGCCAGCAGCTTCGGGCGACCCCCGGTATCCACAGATACGCAGTATTTT; cdr3_aa: CASSFGRPPVSTDTQYF; clone_size: NA; d_call: NA; j_call: TRBJ2-3; v_call: TRBV4-3
cdr3_nt: TGCGCCAGCAGCCAAGATTGGGGGGGACAGGGCTACAATGAGCAGTTCTTC; cdr3_aa: CASSQDWGGQGYNEQFF; clone_size: few; d_call: TRBD1; j_call: TRBJ2-1; v_call: TRBV4-3